This passage covers 2 T cell receptor beta chains from one sample sequenced in a study of shared clonotypes between healthy human individuals. Some clones are missing from TCRdb's copy, which holds only in-frame ones; the method was immunoSEQ multiplex PCR. The sample lists about a million clones, 70% to 85% occurring once. The sequenced material came from memory CD4+ T cells from PBMCs. Subset reported: CD45RA-negative fraction. The origin of the receptors is a young man in good health. Some clones in this sample may be carry-over from other donors' samples.

The table lists this clone with a few counts. In the same sample, other DNA sequences code for this CDR3. The chain recombines TRBV7-9 with TRBJ1-1; 8 bases match TRBD1. After removal of 2 bases from V and 5 bases from J, the junction contained 4 bases not matched to a gene. CDR1 and CDR2 from the germline V gene are SEHNR and FQNEAQ (reference sequence). The length of the CDR3 is 14 residues. The CDR3 is CASSLLGQGTEAFF. In DNA, the CDR3 is TGTGCCAGCAGCTTACTCGGACAGGGAACTGAAGCTTTCTTT.

Of note for this clone: This specimen includes other DNA sequences encoding the same CDR3. The V call is TRBV4-2, the J call TRBJ2-5, with 10 bases aligning to TRBD2. CDR3 length: 15 amino acids. Germline lookup yields CDR1 LGHNA and CDR2 YNFKEQ. The V and J ends lost 1 base and 2 bases, in that order; junction bases with no gene match: 1. DNA of the CDR3: TGTGCCAGCAGCCAAGGACTAGCGGGTCAAGAGACCCAGTACTTC. Residues: CASSQGLAGQETQYF.